These 4 T cell receptor beta chains were all obtained from the same sample, sequenced in a study of shared clonotypes between healthy human individuals. The repertoire was sequenced with immunoSEQ multiplex PCR; TCRdb's copy has only in-frame clones and lacks some. The table records roughly 1,100,000 clones, under 80% of them present only once. Material for sequencing was memory CD4+ T cells sorted from blood. Subset denoted: CD45RA-negative fraction. The receptor set was obtained from a man aged 18-30 years in good health.

Remarks on this clone: Other DNA sequences in this sample translate to the same CDR3. The rearrangement joins TRBV30 to TRBJ2-3; D is possibly TRBD2 (5 bases). V shed 5 bases and J shed 1 base, with 7 bases lying between them. CDR3 length equals 12 residues. CDR1 and CDR2 from the germline V gene are GTSNPN and SVGIG (reference sequence). DNA for the CDR3: TGTGCCTGGGGACTTGGCACAGATACGCAGTATTTT. Protein product: CAWGLGTDTQYF. The full variable domain, rest sourced from reference TRBV30 and TRBJ2-3, is SQTIHQWPATLVQPVGSPLSLECTVEGTSNPNLYWYRQAAGRGLQLLFYSVGIGQISSEVPQNLSASRPQDRQFILSSKKLLLSDSGFYLCAWGLGTDTQYFGPGTRLTVL.

The CDR3 coding sequence is TGTGCTAGTGGTCCGACCCCCGGGTCCGCCACAGATACGCAGTATTTT. Protein: CASGPTPGSATDTQYF. The chain uses TRBV12-5 and TRBJ2-3, with D unresolved. Trimming left V 5 bases short and J 2 bases short, with 17 bases between. CDR3 length: 16 amino acids. Germline CDR1 LGHNT, CDR2 FRNRAP.

The chain recombines TRBV5-1 with TRBJ1-4; D not resolved. The V end lost 0 bases, the J end lost 6 bases, and 9 bases lay between the germline ends. There are 14 residues in the CDR3. Looked up from germline, CDR1 is SGHRS and CDR2 is YFSETQ. The chain's CDR3 is CASSLAARDEKLFF. CDR3 in DNA: TGCGCCAGCAGCTTGGCCGCGCGTGATGAAAAACTGTTTTTT.

This clone was detected only a few times. The rearrangement links TRBV4-1 to TRBJ2-7; D is tentatively TRBD1 or TRBD2 (5 bases each). The CDR3 sequence is 14 residues long. V lost 8 bases, J lost 0 bases, and 14 bases lay in between. Germline assignment: CDR1 MGHRA and CDR2 YSYEKL. The CDR3 here is CASGRLGDSYEQYF. CDR3 nucleotide sequence: TGCGCCAGCGGCAGGTTGGGGGACTCCTACGAGCAGTACTTC.